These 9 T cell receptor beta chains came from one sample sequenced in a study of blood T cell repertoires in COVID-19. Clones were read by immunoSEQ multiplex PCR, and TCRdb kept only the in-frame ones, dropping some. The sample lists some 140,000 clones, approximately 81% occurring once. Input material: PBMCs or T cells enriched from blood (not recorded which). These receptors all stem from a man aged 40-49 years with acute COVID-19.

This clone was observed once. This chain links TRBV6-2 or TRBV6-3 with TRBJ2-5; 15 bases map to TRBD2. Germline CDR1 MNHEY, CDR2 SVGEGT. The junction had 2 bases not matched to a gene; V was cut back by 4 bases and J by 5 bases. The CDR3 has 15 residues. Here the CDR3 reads CASSSGLAGGETQYF. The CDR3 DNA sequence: TGTGCCAGCAGTTCGGGACTAGCGGGGGGTGAGACCCAGTACTTC.

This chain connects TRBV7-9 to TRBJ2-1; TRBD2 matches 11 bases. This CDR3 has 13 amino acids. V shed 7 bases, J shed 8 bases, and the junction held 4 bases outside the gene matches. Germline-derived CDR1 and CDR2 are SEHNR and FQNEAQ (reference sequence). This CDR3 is CASISLAGDEQFF. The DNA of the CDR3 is TGTGCCAGCATCTCACTAGCGGGAGATGAGCAGTTCTTC.

CDR3 nucleotide sequence: TGTGCCAGCGGTGACAGACTCAATGAGCAGTTCTTC. It yields the protein CASGDRLNEQFF. This sequence joins TRBV27 and TRBJ2-1; tentative D call: TRBD1 (5 bases). V was trimmed by 8 bases and J by 6 bases, leaving 11 bases between them. The germline V gene encodes CDR1 MNHEY and CDR2 SMNVEV (reference sequence). The CDR3 totals 12 residues.

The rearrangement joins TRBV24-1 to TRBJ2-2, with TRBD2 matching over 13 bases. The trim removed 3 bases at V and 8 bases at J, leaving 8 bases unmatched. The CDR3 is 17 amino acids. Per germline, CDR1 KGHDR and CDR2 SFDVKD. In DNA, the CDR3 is TGTGCCACCAGTGATCCCCCGGGACTAGCGGGAACTGGGGAGCTGTTTTTT. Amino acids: CATSDPPGLAGTGELFF.

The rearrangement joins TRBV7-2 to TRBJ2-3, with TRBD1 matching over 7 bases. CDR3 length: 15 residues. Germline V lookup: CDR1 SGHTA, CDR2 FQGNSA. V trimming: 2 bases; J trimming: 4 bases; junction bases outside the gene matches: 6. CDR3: CASSLRGQIADTQYF. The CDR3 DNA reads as TGTGCCAGCAGCTTAAGGGGACAGATCGCAGATACGCAGTATTTT.

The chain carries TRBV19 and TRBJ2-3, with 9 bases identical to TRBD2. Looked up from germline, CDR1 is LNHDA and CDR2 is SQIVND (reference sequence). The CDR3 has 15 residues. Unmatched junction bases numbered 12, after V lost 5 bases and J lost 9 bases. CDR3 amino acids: CASSPSGALRQTQYF. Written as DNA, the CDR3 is TGTGCCAGTAGTCCTAGCGGGGCGCTCCGCCAGACGCAGTATTTT.

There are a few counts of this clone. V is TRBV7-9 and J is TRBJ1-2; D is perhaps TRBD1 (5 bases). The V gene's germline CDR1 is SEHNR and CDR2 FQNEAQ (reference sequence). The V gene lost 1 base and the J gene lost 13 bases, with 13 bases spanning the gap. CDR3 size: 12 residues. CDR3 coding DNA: TGTGCCAGCAGCTTAGAAAGGGGTATATTCACCTTC. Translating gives CASSLERGIFTF.

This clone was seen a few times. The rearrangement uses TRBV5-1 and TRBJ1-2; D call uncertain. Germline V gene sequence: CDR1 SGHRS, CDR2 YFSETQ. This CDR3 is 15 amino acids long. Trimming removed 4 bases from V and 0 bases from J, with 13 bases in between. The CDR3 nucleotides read TGCGCCAGCAGCCGGTCCGCAGACACTAACTATGGCTACACCTTC. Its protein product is CASSRSADTNYGYTF.

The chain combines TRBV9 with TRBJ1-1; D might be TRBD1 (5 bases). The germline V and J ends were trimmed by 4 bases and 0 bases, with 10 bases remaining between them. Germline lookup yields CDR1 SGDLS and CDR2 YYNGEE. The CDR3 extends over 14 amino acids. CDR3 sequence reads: CASSPGSMNTEAFF. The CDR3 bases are TGTGCCAGCAGCCCAGGGTCAATGAACACTGAAGCTTTCTTT.